The next 27 T cell receptor beta chains were all read from a single sample in a study of T-cell memory formation after mild COVID-19. TCRdb passed the 5' RACE reads through MiXCR, listing each CDR3 protein once. Among about 44,000 distinct CDR3 sequences, around 6.3% were seen once, and the ten largest hold approximately 0.8%. The sample taken for sequencing was PBMCs or a T cell subset sorted from them (not recorded which). The source is an adult who had mild COVID-19 (a few samples of this study predate the infection). Cell type and time point are not known.

In its sample, this clonotype was seen a few times. This chain links TRBV10-3 with TRBJ2-1, with D uncertain. From germline, CDR1 is ENHRY and CDR2 SYGVKD. Between the trimmed V and J ends, which lost 10 bases and 7 bases, there was a span of 8 bases. The CDR3 loop spans 10 amino acids. This CDR3 is CATGENEQFF. Written as DNA, the CDR3 is TGTGCCACCGGCGAGAATGAGCAGTTCTTC.

This clonotype was recorded at least ten times. This chain joins TRBV7-8 and TRBJ2-3; D is unclear. Germline V gene sequence: CDR1 SGHVS, CDR2 FQNEAQ. The CDR3 totals 15 residues. Trimming left V 1 base short and J 2 bases short, with 10 bases between. CDR3 region: CASSLEAIATDTQYF. The CDR3, as DNA: TGTGCCAGCAGCTTAGAGGCAATCGCCACAGATACGCAGTATTTT.

A note on this clonotype: This could be a read error, since a much larger clone is one nucleotide away. This chain uses TRBV12-3 or TRBV12-4 with TRBJ2-1; the D is unclear. The V and J ends lost 6 bases and 7 bases respectively, with 16 bases between them. The CDR3 length is 14 residues. The CDR3 coding sequence is TGTGCCAGCAGAAAGACGTCGGTGCTAAATGAGCAGTTCTTC. Translation: CASRKTSVLNEQFF.

This clonotype showed up many times. This sequence joins TRBV10-3 and TRBJ2-7; 8 bases are a match to TRBD2. In germline, CDR1 is ENHRY, CDR2 SYGVKD. The CDR3 has 14 amino acids. V lost 6 bases, J lost 7 bases, and 11 bases stayed unmatched. In nucleotides, the CDR3 is TGTGCCATCAGATCCCCGGGGGGGTCGGGGGAGCAGTACTTC. Amino acids: CAIRSPGGSGEQYF.

In its sample, this clonotype was seen a few times. The chain joins TRBV3-1 to TRBJ2-1; tentatively, D is TRBD2 (5 bases). Germline V gene data show CDR1 as LGHDT and CDR2 as YNNKEL (reference sequence). V gave up 0 bases and J gave up 6 bases, with 9 bases separating them. The CDR3 spans 14 residues. As DNA, the CDR3 is TGTGCCAGCAGCCAAGATACGGGGAGCAATGAGCAGTTCTTC. This codes for CASSQDTGSNEQFF.

This clonotype was observed many times. The rearrangement links TRBV11-2 to TRBJ2-1; D may be TRBD1 (5 bases). Trimming shortened V by 7 bases and J by 6 bases, and 19 bases separated the two germline ends. Germline values: CDR1 SGHAT, CDR2 FQNNGV. The CDR3 consists of 15 residues. CDR3: CASTFTTAISNEQFF. The CDR3, as DNA: TGTGCCAGCACCTTTACGACAGCCATAAGCAATGAGCAGTTCTTC.

With respect to this clonotype: This may stem from a read error, because a much larger clone lies one nucleotide away. This chain links TRBV5-1 with TRBJ2-7, with D hard to call. CDR1 and CDR2 from the germline V gene are SGHRS and YFSETQ. This CDR3 has 14 residues. V was clipped by 0 bases and J by 2 bases, with 9 bases between them. DNA of the CDR3: TGCGCCAGCAGCTTGGAAGCGAGAGCCTACGAGCAGTACTTC. It specifies CASSLEARAYEQYF. Looking up the rest from reference TRBV5-1 and TRBJ2-7 gives the full variable domain: KAGVTQTPRYLIKTRGQQVTLSCSPISGHRSVSWYQQTPGQGLQFLFEYFSETQRNKGNFPGRFSGRQFSNSRSEMNVSTLELGDSALYLCASSLEARAYEQYFGPGTRLTVT.

This clonotype was observed many times. The chain is built from TRBV7-2 and TRBJ2-1; D is perhaps TRBD2 (6 bases). The CDR3 spans 15 residues. From germline, CDR1 is SGHTA and CDR2 FQGNSA. Trimming pared 7 bases from V and 6 bases from J, leaving 19 bases between. The CDR3 DNA reads TGTGCCAGCATCCCAGGAACGGGAGTGATCAATGAGCAGTTCTTC. The encoded protein is CASIPGTGVINEQFF.

This clonotype was seen repeatedly, ten times or more. The gene calls are TRBV7-6 and TRBJ2-1; TRBD2 is a possible D gene (5 bases). The V gene lost 2 bases and the J gene lost 0 bases, with 5 bases spanning the gap. The CDR3 runs 14 residues. Looked up from germline, CDR1 is SGHVS and CDR2 is FNYEAQ. CDR3: CASSLRGSYNEQFF. The CDR3, as DNA: TGTGCCAGCAGCTTACGGGGCTCCTACAATGAGCAGTTCTTC. Full variable domain (outside the CDR3, taken from reference TRBV7-6 and TRBJ2-1): GAGVSQSPRYKVTKRGQDVALRCDPISGHVSLYWYRQALGQGPEFLTYFNYEAQQDKSGLPNDRFSAERPEGSISTLTIQRTEQRDSAMYRCASSLRGSYNEQFFGPGTRLTVL.

This clonotype has at least ten counts. The CDR3 spells CATSREDLGWTYEQYF. The CDR3 DNA follows: TGTGCCACCAGCAGAGAGGACTTGGGTTGGACCTACGAGCAGTACTTC. The chain combines TRBV15 with TRBJ2-7; possibly TRBD2 for D (5 bases). CDR3 size: 16 residues. CDR1 is LNHNV and CDR2 is YYDKDF in the germline V gene (reference sequence). Trimming left V 0 bases short and J 2 bases short, with 14 bases between. Filled out from reference TRBV15 and TRBJ2-7, the complete variable domain reads DAMVIQNPRYQVTQFGKPVTLSCSQTLNHNVMYWYQQKSSQAPKLLFHYYDKDFNNEADTPDNFQSRRPNTSFCFLDIRSPGLGDTAMYLCATSREDLGWTYEQYFGPGTRLTVT.

The sample holds a few counts of this clonotype. V gene TRBV6-2 or TRBV6-3 combines with J gene TRBJ2-6; perhaps TRBD1 as D (6 bases). V was cut by 6 bases and J by 2 bases, with 20 bases left in between. CDR1 MNHEY and CDR2 SVGEGT come from the germline V gene. The CDR3 extends over 18 amino acids. CDR3 loop: CASRPTSRGEAGANVLTF. As DNA, the CDR3 is TGTGCCAGCAGACCTACAAGCAGGGGTGAGGCTGGGGCCAACGTCCTGACTTTC.

This sequence joins TRBV7-2 and TRBJ1-3; D is unresolved. Germline loops: CDR1 SGHTA, CDR2 FQGNSA. Trimming took 5 bases from V and 0 from J, leaving 11 bases between them. This CDR3 is built from 15 residues. The CDR3 protein is CASSTRRSSGNTIYF. CDR3 DNA sequence: TGTGCCAGCAGCACCCGACGCAGCTCTGGAAACACCATATATTTT.

This clonotype has ten or more counts. The chain joins TRBV11-2 to TRBJ2-5; tentative D call: TRBD1 (5 bases). Per the germline V gene, CDR1 is SGHAT and CDR2 is FQNNGV. The ends were cut back, 0 bases at V and 4 bases at J, with 9 bases in the middle. The CDR3 is 14 amino acids. CDR3 nucleotide sequence: TGTGCCAGCAGCTTAGACAGGGTGGCAGAGACCCAGTACTTC. Translation gives CASSLDRVAETQYF.

In its sample, this clonotype was seen many times. V is TRBV2 and J is TRBJ2-5, with D perhaps TRBD1 (6 bases). V gave up 7 bases and J gave up 4 bases, with 10 bases separating them. Germline loops: CDR1 SNHLY, CDR2 FYNNEI. The CDR3 totals 12 residues. The CDR3 DNA follows: TGTGCCAGCAAGGGGGATGGAGAGACCCAGTACTTC. Translation: CASKGDGETQYF.

This clonotype has ten or more counts. This chain connects TRBV7-2 to TRBJ2-1; D gene ambiguous. V lost 1 base to trimming and J lost 2 bases, with 6 bases between them. There are 14 residues in the CDR3. The germline CDR1 and CDR2 sequences are SGHTA and FQGNSA. CDR3: CASSLGLAYNEQFF. CDR3 sequence (DNA): TGTGCCAGCAGCTTAGGCCTAGCCTACAATGAGCAGTTCTTC.

This chain uses TRBV30 with TRBJ1-5; the D gene is possibly TRBD1 (5 bases). This CDR3 has 13 residues. V shed 3 bases and J shed 6 bases, with 12 bases lying between them. Germline V CDR1 and CDR2: GTSNPN, SVGIG (reference sequence). The CDR3 DNA reads as TGTGCCTGGAGCGCTGACAGTCCTCAGCCCCAGCATTTT. It encodes CAWSADSPQPQHF.

The J gene is TRBJ2-2, the V gene TRBV4-3; no clear D gene. Germline lookup yields CDR1 LGHNA and CDR2 YSLEER. With 0 bases removed from V and 6 bases from J, the gap between germline ends came to 11 bases. The CDR3 spans 15 residues. CDR3 sequence reads: CASSQDLRQSGELFF. CDR3 nucleotides: TGCGCCAGCAGCCAAGATCTCCGACAATCCGGGGAGCTGTTTTTT.

The sample holds a few counts of this clonotype. The CDR3 DNA reads TGTGCCAGCAGACTCAGCGGGGGCGGTGAAAAACTGTTTTTT. Translated: CASRLSGGGEKLFF. The genes are TRBV12-3 or TRBV12-4 and TRBJ1-4; D may be TRBD1 (6 bases). The CDR3 length is 14 residues. Trimming stripped 6 bases from V and 7 bases from J, with 15 bases between.

A few counts support this clonotype. This sequence joins TRBV15 and TRBJ2-1; TRBD2 matches at 10 bases. Germline loops: CDR1 LNHNV, CDR2 YYDKDF (reference sequence). V was clipped by 0 bases and J by 8 bases; unmatched bases: 7. The CDR3 loop spans 16 amino acids. CDR3 bases: TGTGCCACCAGCAGAGATGGGCTAGCGGGGGTGGATGAGCAGTTCTTC. Protein: CATSRDGLAGVDEQFF.

Relative to its sample, this clonotype is medium-sized. The chain combines TRBV12-3 or TRBV12-4 with TRBJ2-5, with 7 bases lining up with TRBD1. V was clipped by 7 bases and J by 5 bases; unmatched bases: 16. This CDR3 region has 16 residues. The CDR3 here is CASMGSPTRGRETQYF. The CDR3 coding sequence is TGTGCCAGCATGGGGTCCCCTACGAGGGGGCGGGAGACCCAGTACTTC.

This clonotype was seen more than once but under ten times. The V call is TRBV6-2 or TRBV6-3, the J call TRBJ1-2; TRBD1 aligns across 7 bases. CDR1 MNHEY and CDR2 SVGEGT come from the germline V gene. With V trimmed by 2 bases and J by 8 bases, 14 bases remained unmatched. The CDR3 is made up of 16 amino acids. CDR3 amino acids: CASSYPTATGLEGYTF. The CDR3 DNA sequence: TGTGCCAGCAGTTACCCCACTGCGACAGGGTTAGAAGGCTACACCTTC.

This clonotype was recorded many times. This chain links TRBV7-3 with TRBJ2-3, with D maybe TRBD2 (6 bases). Germline values: CDR1 SGHTA, CDR2 FQGTGA. The CDR3 contains 15 residues. Between the trimmed V and J ends, which lost 5 bases and 4 bases, there was a span of 16 bases. CDR3 in DNA: TGTGCCAGCAGCGCGACTAGTAGTAGGGCAGATACGCAGTATTTT. Its translation: CASSATSSRADTQYF.

This clonotype was recorded at least ten times. The J gene is TRBJ2-1, the V gene TRBV3-1, with D perhaps matching TRBD2 (6 bases). Trimming cost V 0 bases and J 5 bases, with 8 bases left between them. Germline CDR1 is LGHDT and CDR2 is YNNKEL (reference sequence). There are 14 residues in the CDR3. CDR3 in amino acids: CASSQDWGDNEQFF. The CDR3 bases are TGTGCCAGCAGCCAAGATTGGGGGGACAATGAGCAGTTCTTC.

The sample holds a few counts of this clonotype. The chain joins TRBV6-5 to TRBJ1-5; D is perhaps TRBD1 (6 bases). Germline CDR1 reads MNHEY; CDR2 reads SVGAGI. V was trimmed by 6 bases and J by 1 base, leaving 10 bases between them. The CDR3 length is 14 residues. CDR3 region: CASRPDRSNQPQHF. The CDR3 DNA reads TGTGCCAGCAGGCCAGACAGGAGCAATCAGCCCCAGCATTTT.

The chain uses TRBV27 and TRBJ2-7; 13 bases line up with TRBD2. This CDR3 is 15 amino acids long. The germline V gene encodes CDR1 MNHEY and CDR2 SMNVEV (reference sequence). Trimming at V came to 6 bases and at J to 3 bases, leaving 5 bases not matched to a gene. In DNA, the CDR3 is TGTGCCAGCAGACTAGCGGGAGGGCCTAGCTACGAGCAGTACTTC. Amino acids: CASRLAGGPSYEQYF.

This clonotype was observed at least ten times. The J gene is TRBJ2-3, the V gene TRBV5-1, with a tentative D call TRBD2 (7 bases). The CDR3 has 16 residues. V lost 2 bases to trimming and J lost 3 bases, with 16 bases between them. Germline V gene sequence: CDR1 SGHRS, CDR2 YFSETQ. CDR3 region: CASSFGGGQRTDTQYF. CDR3 DNA sequence: TGCGCCAGCAGCTTCGGCGGGGGACAAAGAACAGATACGCAGTATTTT. Combining the CDR3 with reference TRBV5-1 and TRBJ2-3 gives the whole variable domain KAGVTQTPRYLIKTRGQQVTLSCSPISGHRSVSWYQQTPGQGLQFLFEYFSETQRNKGNFPGRFSGRQFSNSRSEMNVSTLELGDSALYLCASSFGGGQRTDTQYFGPGTRLTVL.

This clonotype was recorded at least ten times. V and J are TRBV12-3 or TRBV12-4 and TRBJ1-1; D unresolved. The CDR3 runs 15 residues. Trimming removed 5 bases at V and 1 base at J, with 14 bases between. The CDR3 sequence is CASSPSHRANTEAFF. CDR3 nucleotide sequence: TGTGCCAGCAGTCCGTCGCACAGAGCGAACACTGAAGCTTTCTTT.